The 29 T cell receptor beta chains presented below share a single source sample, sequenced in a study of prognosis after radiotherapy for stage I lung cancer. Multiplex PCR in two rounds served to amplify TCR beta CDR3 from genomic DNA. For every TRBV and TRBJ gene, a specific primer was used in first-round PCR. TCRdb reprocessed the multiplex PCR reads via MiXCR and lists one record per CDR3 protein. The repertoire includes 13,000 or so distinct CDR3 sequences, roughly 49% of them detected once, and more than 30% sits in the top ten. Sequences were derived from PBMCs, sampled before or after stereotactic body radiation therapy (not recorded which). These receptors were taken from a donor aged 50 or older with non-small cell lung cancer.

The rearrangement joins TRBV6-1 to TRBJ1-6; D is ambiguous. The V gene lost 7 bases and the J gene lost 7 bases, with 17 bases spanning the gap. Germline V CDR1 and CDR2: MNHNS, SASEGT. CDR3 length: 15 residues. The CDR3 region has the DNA TGTGCCAGCACCCGGTACACACCAGGCAATTCACCCCTCCACTTT. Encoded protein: CASTRYTPGNSPLHF.

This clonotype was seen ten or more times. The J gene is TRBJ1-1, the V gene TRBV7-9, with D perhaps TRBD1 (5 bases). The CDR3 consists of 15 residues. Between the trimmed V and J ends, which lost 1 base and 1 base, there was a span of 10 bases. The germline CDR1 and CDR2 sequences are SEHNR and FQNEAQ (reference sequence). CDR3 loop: CASSLVPGPNTEAFF. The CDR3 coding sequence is TGTGCCAGCAGCTTAGTACCAGGGCCGAACACTGAAGCTTTCTTT.

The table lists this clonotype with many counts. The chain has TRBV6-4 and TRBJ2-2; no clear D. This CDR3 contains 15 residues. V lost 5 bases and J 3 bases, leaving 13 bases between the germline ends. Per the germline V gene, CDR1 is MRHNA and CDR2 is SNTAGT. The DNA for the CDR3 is TGTGCCAGCAGTAGATCCGGGTTGGACACCGGGGAGCTGTTTTTT. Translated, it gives CASSRSGLDTGELFF.

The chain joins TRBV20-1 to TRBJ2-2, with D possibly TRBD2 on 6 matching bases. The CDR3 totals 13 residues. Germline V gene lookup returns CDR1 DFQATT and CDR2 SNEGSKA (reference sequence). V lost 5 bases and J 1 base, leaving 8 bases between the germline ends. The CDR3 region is CSAGTGNTGELFF. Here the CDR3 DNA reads TGCAGTGCTGGGACTGGGAACACCGGGGAGCTGTTTTTT.

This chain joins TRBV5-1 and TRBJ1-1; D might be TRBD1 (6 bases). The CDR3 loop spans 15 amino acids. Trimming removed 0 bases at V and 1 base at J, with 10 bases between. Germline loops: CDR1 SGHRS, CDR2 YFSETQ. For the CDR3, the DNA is TGCGCCAGCAGCTTGGATTCAGGGGCGAACACTGAAGCTTTCTTT. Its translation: CASSLDSGANTEAFF.

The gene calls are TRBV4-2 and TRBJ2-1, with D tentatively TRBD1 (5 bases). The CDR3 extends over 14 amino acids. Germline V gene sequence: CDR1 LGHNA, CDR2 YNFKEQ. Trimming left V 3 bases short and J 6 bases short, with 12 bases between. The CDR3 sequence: CASSQGRQSNEQFF. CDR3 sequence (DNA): TGTGCCAGCAGCCAGGGTCGACAGAGCAATGAGCAGTTCTTC.

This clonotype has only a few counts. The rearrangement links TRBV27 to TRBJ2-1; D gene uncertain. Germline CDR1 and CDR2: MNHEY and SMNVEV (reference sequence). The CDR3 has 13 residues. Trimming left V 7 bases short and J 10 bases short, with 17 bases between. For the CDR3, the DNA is TGTGCCAGCACCCCCGCGACAACCCTAGAGCAGTTCTTC. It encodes CASTPATTLEQFF.

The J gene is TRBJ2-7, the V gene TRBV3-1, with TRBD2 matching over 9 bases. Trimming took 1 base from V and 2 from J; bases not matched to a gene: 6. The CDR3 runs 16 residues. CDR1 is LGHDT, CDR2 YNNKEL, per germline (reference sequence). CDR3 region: CASSQVAGGPTYEQYF. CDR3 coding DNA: TGTGCCAGCAGCCAAGTGGCGGGAGGGCCCACCTACGAGCAGTACTTC.

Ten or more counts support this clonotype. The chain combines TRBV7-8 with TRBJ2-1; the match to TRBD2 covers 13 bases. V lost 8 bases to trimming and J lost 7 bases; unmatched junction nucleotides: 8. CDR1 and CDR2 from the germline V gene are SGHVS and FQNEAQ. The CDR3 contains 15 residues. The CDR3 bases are TGTGCCAGCTGCACTAGCGGGGGGGCCTTGAATGAGCAGTTCTTC. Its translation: CASCTSGGALNEQFF.

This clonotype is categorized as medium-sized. The CDR3 is CSASLAVNYGYTF. The CDR3 DNA reads TGCAGTGCTAGTTTAGCAGTCAACTATGGCTACACCTTC. The gene calls are TRBV20-1 and TRBJ1-2; D is uncertain. V lost 3 bases, J lost 2 bases, and 10 bases lay in between. The CDR3 runs to 13 residues. Germline V gene sequence: CDR1 DFQATT, CDR2 SNEGSKA (reference sequence).

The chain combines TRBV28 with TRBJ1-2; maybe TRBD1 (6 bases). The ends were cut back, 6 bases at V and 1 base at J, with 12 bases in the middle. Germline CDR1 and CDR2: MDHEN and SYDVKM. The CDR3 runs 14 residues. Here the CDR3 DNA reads TGTGCCAGCAGGAAGGGGGGCATTAACTATGGCTACACCTTC. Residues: CASRKGGINYGYTF.

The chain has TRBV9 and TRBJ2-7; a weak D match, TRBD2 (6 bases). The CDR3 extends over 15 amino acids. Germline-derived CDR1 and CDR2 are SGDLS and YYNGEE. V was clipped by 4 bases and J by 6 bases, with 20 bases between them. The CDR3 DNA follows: TGTGCCAGCAGCTCTCCTATCGGGGGTGTGTCCGAGCAGTACTTC. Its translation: CASSSPIGGVSEQYF. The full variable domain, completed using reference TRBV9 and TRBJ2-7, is DSGVTQTPKHLITATGQRVTLRCSPRSGDLSVYWYQQSLDQGLQFLIQYYNGEERAKGNILERFSAQQFPDLHSELNLSSLELGDSALYFCASSSPIGGVSEQYFGPGTRLTVT.

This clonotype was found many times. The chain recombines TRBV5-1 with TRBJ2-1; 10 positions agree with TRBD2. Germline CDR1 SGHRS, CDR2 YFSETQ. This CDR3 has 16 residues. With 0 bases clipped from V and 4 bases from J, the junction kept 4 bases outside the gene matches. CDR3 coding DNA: TGCGCCAGCAGCTTGGTTGGACTAGCGGTTTACAATGAGCAGTTCTTC. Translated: CASSLVGLAVYNEQFF.

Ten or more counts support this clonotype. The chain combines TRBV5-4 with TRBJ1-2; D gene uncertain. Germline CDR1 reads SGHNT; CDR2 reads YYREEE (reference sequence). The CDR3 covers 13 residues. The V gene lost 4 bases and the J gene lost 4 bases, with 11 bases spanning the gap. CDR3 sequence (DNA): TGTGCCAGCAGCCACCGGGTGAGCTATGGCTACACCTTC. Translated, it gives CASSHRVSYGYTF.

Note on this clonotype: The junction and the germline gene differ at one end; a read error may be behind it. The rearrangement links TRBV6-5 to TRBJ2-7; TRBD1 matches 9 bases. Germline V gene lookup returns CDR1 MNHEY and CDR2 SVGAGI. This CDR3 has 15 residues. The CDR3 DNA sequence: TGTTCCAGCAGTTACCTGGGACAGGGCCCTAGCGAGCATTACTTC. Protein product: CSSSYLGQGPSEHYF.

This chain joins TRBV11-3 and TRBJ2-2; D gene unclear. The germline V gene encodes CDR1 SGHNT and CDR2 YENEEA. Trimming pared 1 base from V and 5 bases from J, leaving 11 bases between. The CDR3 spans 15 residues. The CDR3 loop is CASSLGSGLTGELFF. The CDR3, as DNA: TGTGCCAGCAGCTTAGGTTCAGGTCTGACCGGGGAGCTGTTTTTT.

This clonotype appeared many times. The CDR3 here is CATSPETGSSYNEQFF. CDR3 sequence (DNA): TGTGCCACCAGTCCCGAGACAGGTAGCTCCTACAATGAGCAGTTCTTC. V gene TRBV24-1 combines with J gene TRBJ2-1, with D tentatively TRBD1 (6 bases). Germline V gene data show CDR1 as KGHDR and CDR2 as SFDVKD. V shed 6 bases and J shed 0 bases, with 14 bases lying between them. The CDR3 covers 16 residues.

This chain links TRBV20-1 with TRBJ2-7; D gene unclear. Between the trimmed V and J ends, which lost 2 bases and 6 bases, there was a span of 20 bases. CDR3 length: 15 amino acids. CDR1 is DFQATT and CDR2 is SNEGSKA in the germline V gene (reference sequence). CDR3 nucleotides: TGCAGTGCTAGACCTCCGGGTGGTCTTGAGGCCGAGCAGTACTTC. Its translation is CSARPPGGLEAEQYF.

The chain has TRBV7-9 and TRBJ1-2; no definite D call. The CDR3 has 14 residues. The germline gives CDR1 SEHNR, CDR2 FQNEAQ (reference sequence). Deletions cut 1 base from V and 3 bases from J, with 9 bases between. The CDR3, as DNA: TGTGCCAGCAGCTTAGTTCTGGACGACTATGGCTACACCTTC. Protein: CASSLVLDDYGYTF.

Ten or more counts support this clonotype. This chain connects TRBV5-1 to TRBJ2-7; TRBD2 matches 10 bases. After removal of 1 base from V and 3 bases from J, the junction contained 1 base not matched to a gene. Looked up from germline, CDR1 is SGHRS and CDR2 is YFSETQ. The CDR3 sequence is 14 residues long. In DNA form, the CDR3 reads TGCGCCAGCAGCTTGAGCGGGAGGGGCTACGAGCAGTACTTC. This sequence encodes CASSLSGRGYEQYF. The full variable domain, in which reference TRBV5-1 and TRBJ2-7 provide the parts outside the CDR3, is KAGVTQTPRYLIKTRGQQVTLSCSPISGHRSVSWYQQTPGQGLQFLFEYFSETQRNKGNFPGRFSGRQFSNSRSEMNVSTLELGDSALYLCASSLSGRGYEQYFGPGTRLTVT.

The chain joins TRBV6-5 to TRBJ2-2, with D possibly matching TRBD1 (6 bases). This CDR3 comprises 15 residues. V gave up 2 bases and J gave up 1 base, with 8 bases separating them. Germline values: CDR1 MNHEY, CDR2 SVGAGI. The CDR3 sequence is CASSYRTVNTGELFF. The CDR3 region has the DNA TGTGCCAGCAGTTACAGGACAGTGAACACCGGGGAGCTGTTTTTT.

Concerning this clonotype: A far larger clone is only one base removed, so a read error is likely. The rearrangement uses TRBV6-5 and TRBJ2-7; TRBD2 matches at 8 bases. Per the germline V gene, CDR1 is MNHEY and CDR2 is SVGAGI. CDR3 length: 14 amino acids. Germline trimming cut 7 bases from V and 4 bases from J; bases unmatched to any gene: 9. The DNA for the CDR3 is TGTGCCAGCATTGCGCGACTAGCGAAATACGAGCAGTACTTC. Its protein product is CASIARLAKYEQYF.

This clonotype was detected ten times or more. The CDR3 reads CASTRLAGASQPQHF. DNA of the CDR3: TGTGCCAGCACCCGTTTGGCCGGGGCCAGTCAGCCCCAGCATTTT. The rearrangement uses TRBV6-4 and TRBJ1-5; maybe TRBD1 (5 bases). Germline V CDR1 and CDR2: MRHNA, SNTAGT. V shed 7 bases and J shed 6 bases, with 19 bases lying between them. This CDR3 is built from 15 residues.

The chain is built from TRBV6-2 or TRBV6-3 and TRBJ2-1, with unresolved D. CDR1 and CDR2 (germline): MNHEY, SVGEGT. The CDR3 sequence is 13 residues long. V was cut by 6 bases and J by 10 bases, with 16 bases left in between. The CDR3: CASRGPDVREQFF. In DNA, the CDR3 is TGTGCCAGCAGAGGTCCCGATGTCAGGGAGCAGTTCTTC.

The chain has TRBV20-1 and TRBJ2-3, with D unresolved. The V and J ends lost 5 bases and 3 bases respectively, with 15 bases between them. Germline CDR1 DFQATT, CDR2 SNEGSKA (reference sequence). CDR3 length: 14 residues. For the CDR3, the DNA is TGCAGTGCTCCTAAGACCCAGCGTACAGATACGCAGTATTTT. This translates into CSAPKTQRTDTQYF.

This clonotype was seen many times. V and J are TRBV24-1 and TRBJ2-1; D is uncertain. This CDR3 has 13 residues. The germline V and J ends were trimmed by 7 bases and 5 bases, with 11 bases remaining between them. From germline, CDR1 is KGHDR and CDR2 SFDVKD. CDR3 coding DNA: TGTGCCACCAGGGGATATAAGCACAATGAGCAGTTCTTC. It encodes CATRGYKHNEQFF.

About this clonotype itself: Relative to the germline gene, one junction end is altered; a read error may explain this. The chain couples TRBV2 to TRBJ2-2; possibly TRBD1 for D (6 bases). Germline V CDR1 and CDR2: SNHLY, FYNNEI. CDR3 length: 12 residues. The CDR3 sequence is CASSQGSGELFF. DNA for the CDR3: TGTGCCAGCAGTCAGGGGTCCGGTGAGCTGTTTTTT.

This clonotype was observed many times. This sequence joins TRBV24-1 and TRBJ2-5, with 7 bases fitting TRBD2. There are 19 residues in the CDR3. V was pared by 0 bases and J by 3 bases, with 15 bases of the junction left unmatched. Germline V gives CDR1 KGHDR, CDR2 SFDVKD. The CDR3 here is CATSDLRLWAGVGEETQYF. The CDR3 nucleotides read TGTGCCACCAGTGATTTGAGGCTTTGGGCGGGAGTGGGGGAAGAGACCCAGTACTTC.

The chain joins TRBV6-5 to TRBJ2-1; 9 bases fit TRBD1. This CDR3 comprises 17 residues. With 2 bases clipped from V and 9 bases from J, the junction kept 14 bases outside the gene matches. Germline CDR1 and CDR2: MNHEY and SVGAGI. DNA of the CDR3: TGTGCCAGCAGTTACCTAGAGTCCGGGACAGGGAGTACTGAGCAGTTCTTC. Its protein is CASSYLESGTGSTEQFF.